Here is one T cell receptor (beta chain) with its context. Its antigen is unknown. These data are taken from a study of cytomegalovirus exposure and HLA in healthy donors. Findings and caveats of the study: Serostatus for CMV was the only available immune exposure information. Relative to the approximately 700-donor mean, N-insertions were reportedly fewer in an Asian-associated ancestry cluster in a later analysis.

This cohort consisted of healthy bone marrow donors. PCR used 60 Vbeta primers and 13 Jbeta primers. Profiled with immunoSEQ multiplex PCR; TCRdb holds only in-frame clones, not every one. The sample includes 150,000 to 200,000 clones, less than 90% of them seen just once. Specimen: PBMCs. This TCR was recovered from a girl younger than two in good health and CMV-seronegative.

Written as DNA, the CDR3 is TGCGCCAGCAGCTTGGTTCCCAGGTTGTCAACTAATGAAAAACTGTTTTTT. This sequence encodes CASSLVPRLSTNEKLFF. The chain has TRBV5-1 and TRBJ1-4; no clear D gene. V was clipped by 0 bases and J by 0 bases, with 12 bases between them. Germline V gene data show CDR1 as SGHRS and CDR2 as YFSETQ. This CDR3 contains 17 residues.